This T cell receptor (beta chain) is drawn from a study of blood T cell repertoires in COVID-19. This clone occurred a few times. Original handling: Cell counts per sample came from amplifying reference gene primers. Clones were sequenced by immunoSEQ multiplex PCR, and TCRdb holds only the in-frame ones, with some missing. V and J calls and clone size are given by that table; D and trimming were obtained from the DNA. There are roughly 380,000 clones in the sample; more than 65% occur only once, and 1.1% lies in the top ten. Material: peripheral blood. The TCR was taken from a human donor with acute or convalescent COVID-19. The donor label of this sample is uncertain.

In DNA, the CDR3 is TGCGCCAGCAGCTTGGAAAAAGGGGGCCTTGGCTACACCTTC. It codes for CASSLEKGGLGYTF. This chain uses TRBV5-1 with TRBJ1-2; TRBD1 matches at 7 bases. The V gene's germline CDR1 is SGHRS and CDR2 YFSETQ. The ends lost 0 bases at V and 7 bases at J; junction bases unmatched: 6. The CDR3 consists of 14 residues.